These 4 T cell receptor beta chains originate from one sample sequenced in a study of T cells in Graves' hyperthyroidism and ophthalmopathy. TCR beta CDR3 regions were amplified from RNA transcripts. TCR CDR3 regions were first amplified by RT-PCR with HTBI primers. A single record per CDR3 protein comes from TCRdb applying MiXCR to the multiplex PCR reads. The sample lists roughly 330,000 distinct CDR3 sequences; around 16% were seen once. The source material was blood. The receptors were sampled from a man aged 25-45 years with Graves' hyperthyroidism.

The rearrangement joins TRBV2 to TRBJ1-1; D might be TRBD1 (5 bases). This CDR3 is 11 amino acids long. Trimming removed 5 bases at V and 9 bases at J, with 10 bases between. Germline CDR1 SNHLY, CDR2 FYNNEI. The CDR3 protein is CASSFDRQAFF. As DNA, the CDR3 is TGTGCCAGCAGTTTCGACAGACAAGCTTTCTTT.

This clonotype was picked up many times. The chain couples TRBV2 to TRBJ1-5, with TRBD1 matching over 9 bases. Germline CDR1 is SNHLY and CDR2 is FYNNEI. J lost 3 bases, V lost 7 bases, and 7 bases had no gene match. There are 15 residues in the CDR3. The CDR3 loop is CASKFDRGNNQPQHF. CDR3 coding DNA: TGTGCCAGCAAGTTCGACAGGGGGAACAATCAGCCCCAGCATTTT. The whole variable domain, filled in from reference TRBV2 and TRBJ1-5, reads EPEVTQTPSHQVTQMGQEVILRCVPISNHLYFYWYRQILGQKVEFLVSFYNNEISEKSEIFDDQFSVERPDGSNFTLKIRSTKLEDSAMYFCASKFDRGNNQPQHFGDGTRLSIL.

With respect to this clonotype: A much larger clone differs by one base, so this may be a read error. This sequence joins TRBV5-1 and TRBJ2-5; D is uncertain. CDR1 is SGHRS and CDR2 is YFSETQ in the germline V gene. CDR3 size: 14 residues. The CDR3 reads CASSFGPVEETRYF. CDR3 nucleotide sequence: TGCGCCAGCAGCTTCGGGCCGGTAGAAGAGACCCGGTACTTC.

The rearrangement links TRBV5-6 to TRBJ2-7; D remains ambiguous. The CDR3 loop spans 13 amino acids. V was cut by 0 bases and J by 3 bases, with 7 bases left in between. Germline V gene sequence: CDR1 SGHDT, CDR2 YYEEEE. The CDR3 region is CASSLGSDYEQYF. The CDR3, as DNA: TGTGCCAGCAGCTTGGGAAGTGACTACGAGCAGTACTTC.